This T cell receptor (beta chain) is from a study of blood T cell repertoires in COVID-19 (dated by TCRdb to between 2020 and 2021). In terms of the full investigation: The collaborator samples originated in the United States, Italy and Spain and spanned the acute and convalescent phases of COVID-19. The material from the prospective study consisted of cDNA or gDNA derived from T cells, B-cell-depleted T cells, or PBMCs. The dataset comprised deeply sampled blood TCRbeta repertoires from subjects exposed to, actively infected with, or recovered from COVID-19. HLA class I and class II types, where available, came from metadata supplied by the sample provider rather than from assay-based typing. The samples were drawn from the first 160 participants of the ongoing ImmuneRACE study and from 1,200 or so subjects provided by 6 global collaborators. Sample metadata almost always included a de-identified subject ID, COVID-19 status, age in years and sex. The repertoires were released in a freely available public database intended as a resource for research on the immune response to SARS-CoV-2.

V has 4 bases trimmed and J has 7 bases trimmed; junction bases matching no gene number 6. The CDR3 spans 14 residues, from the cysteine through the phenylalanine. Only the CDR3 region is kept as DNA, spanning 42 bases read in frame from base 1. The germline V gene gives CDR1 as SGHNT and CDR2 as YENEEA. TCRbeta CDR3 regions were amplified from genomic DNA by means of the immunoSEQ Assay, a bias-controlled multiplex PCR. In the source study's methods: The number of nucleated cells in each sample was estimated by amplification of reference gene primers within the assay. To quantify the absolute abundance of each unique TCRbeta CDR3 rearrangement, sequence reads were collapsed and filtered. For each sample, productive Simpson clonality was calculated as the square root of Simpson's diversity index across productive rearrangements. Held by TCRdb, this immuneACCESS table contains in-frame sequences only and omits some clones. Under half of the omission traces to an unresolved V gene where checked; the cause of the rest is unknown. The DNA was the basis for D and trimming; V, J and clone size are from that table. Here the sample has 350,000 or so clones; 80% to 90% occur a single time. Clones ranked in the top ten supply approximately 4.4% of the sample.

As for this clone: The clone's antigen remains unknown. The input lacks base qualities; no much larger clone sits a single base away.

In the prospective study, participants were 18 to 89 years old, resided in around 25 geographic areas of the United States, and were enrolled through a virtual design. In the prospective study, participants were assigned to cohorts based on the clinical history participants reported in a screening survey and a study questionnaire. Mobile phlebotomists in the prospective study collected whole blood, serum and a nasopharyngeal or oropharyngeal swab from every participant. Additional blood draws and questionnaires over an approximately 2-month period could optionally be provided by prospective study participants. Blood samples from the prospective study were shipped frozen or at room temperature prior to DNA extraction. Beyond this particular receptor, the publication reports: How much clinical and demographic metadata was included differed by source and by participant, and the metadata was provided uncurated.

The sequence derives from a woman between 40 and 55 years old with acute COVID-19. This receptor chain uses TRBV11-3 and TRBJ2-2; 7 bases in the junction line up with TRBD1. The sample taken for sequencing was PBMCs or T cells enriched from blood (not recorded which). The CDR3 protein sequence reads: CASSSRQGHGELFF. The DNA sequence is TGTGCCAGCAGCTCCCGACAGGGTCACGGGGAGCTGTTTTTT.